This T cell receptor (beta chain) was identified in a study of cytomegalovirus exposure and HLA in healthy donors. Among the donors, all were healthy bone marrow donors. Amplification used 60 Vbeta primers and 13 Jbeta primers. Using immunoSEQ multiplex PCR, the repertoire was profiled, and TCRdb retains in-frame clones only, with some absent. The sample has 100,000 to 150,000 clones, roughly 80% seen once. Overall study results and limits: Association of a missense DCLRE1C variant with TCR beta V- and J-gene trimming was reported in a later analysis. The sole available immune exposure information was CMV serostatus. Listed as cytomegalovirus-associated were 150 to 200 TCR beta chains.

On this clone itself: Its antigen is not identified.

Trimming at V came to 2 bases and at J to 9 bases, leaving 10 bases not matched to a gene. In germline, CDR1 is SGHRS, CDR2 YFSETQ. The CDR3 has 15 amino acids. The specimen was PBMCs. The chain has TRBV5-1 and TRBJ2-1, with TRBD1 identical over 8 bases. The sequence derives from a man aged 25-45 years in good health and CMV-seropositive. CDR3 residues: CASSFQTGETGEQFF. The CDR3 nucleotides are TGCGCCAGCAGCTTCCAGACAGGGGAAACCGGTGAGCAGTTCTTC.